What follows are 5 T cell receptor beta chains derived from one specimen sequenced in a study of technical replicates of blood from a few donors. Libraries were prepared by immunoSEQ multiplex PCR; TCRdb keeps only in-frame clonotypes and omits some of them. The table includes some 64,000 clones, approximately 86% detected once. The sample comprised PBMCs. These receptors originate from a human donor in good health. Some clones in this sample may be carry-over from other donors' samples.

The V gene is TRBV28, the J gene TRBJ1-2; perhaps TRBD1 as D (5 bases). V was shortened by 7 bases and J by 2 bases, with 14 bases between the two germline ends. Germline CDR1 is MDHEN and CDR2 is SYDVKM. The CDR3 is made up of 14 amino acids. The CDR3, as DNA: TGTGCCAGCAAGACCCCCTCAGGGAACTATGGCTACACCTTC. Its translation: CASKTPSGNYGYTF.

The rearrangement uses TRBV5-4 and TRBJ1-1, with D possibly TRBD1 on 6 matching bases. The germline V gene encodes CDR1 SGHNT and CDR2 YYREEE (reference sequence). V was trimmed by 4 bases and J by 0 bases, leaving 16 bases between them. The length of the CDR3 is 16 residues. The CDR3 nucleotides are TGTGCCAGCAGCCCAGGAGACAGGTCCATGAACACTGAAGCTTTCTTT. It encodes CASSPGDRSMNTEAFF.

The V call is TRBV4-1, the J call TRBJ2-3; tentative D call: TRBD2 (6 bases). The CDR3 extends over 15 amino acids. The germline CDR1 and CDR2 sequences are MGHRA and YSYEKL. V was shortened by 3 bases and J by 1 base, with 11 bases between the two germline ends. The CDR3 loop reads CASSQIGSRTDTQYF. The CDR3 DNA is TGCGCCAGCAGCCAGATCGGGAGCCGCACAGATACGCAGTATTTT.

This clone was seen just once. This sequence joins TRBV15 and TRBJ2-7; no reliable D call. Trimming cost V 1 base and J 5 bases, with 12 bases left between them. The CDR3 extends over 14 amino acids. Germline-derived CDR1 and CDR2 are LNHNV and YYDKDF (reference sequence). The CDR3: CATSRGPQRDEQYF. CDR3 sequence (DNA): TGTGCCACCAGCAGAGGCCCACAACGGGACGAGCAGTACTTC.

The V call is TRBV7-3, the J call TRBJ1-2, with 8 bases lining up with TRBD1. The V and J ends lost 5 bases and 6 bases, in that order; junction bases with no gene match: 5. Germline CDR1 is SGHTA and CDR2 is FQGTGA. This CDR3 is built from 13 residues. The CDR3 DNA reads TGTGCCAGCAGCGACAGGGGACCAAATGGCTACACCTTC. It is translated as CASSDRGPNGYTF.